This T cell receptor beta chain was recorded in a study of cytomegalovirus exposure and HLA in healthy donors. The CDR3 has 15 amino acids. The germline V gene encodes CDR1 LGHNA and CDR2 YSLEER. Trimming took 4 bases from V and 5 from J; bases not matched to a gene: 7. A multiplex PCR was run with 60 Vbeta primers and 13 Jbeta primers. Method: immunoSEQ multiplex PCR; TCRdb's copy keeps in-frame clones and lacks some. The sample consists of 130,000 or so clones, roughly 66% of them appearing once. This clone was observed a handful of times. This chain joins TRBV4-3 and TRBJ2-1; 8 bases are shared with TRBD1. Sample: PBMCs. This TCR was sampled from a woman aged 60-75 years in good health and CMV-seronegative. CDR3 coding DNA: TGCGCCAGCAGCCTCTCAGGACAGGGTCACAATGAGCAGTTCTTC. It specifies CASSLSGQGHNEQFF.